What follows are 27 T cell receptor beta chains derived from one specimen sequenced in a study of blood T cell repertoires in COVID-19. The protocol was immunoSEQ multiplex PCR, while the TCRdb copy is restricted to in-frame clones and leaves out a portion. Altogether some 100,000 clones are present, over 80% being singletons, with the ten largest covering less than 1.5%. Sequencing was carried out using peripheral blood. The receptors here all came from a human donor in a cohort sampled during active COVID-19.

V and J are TRBV19 and TRBJ1-1; 8 bases match TRBD1. CDR3 length: 14 residues. V lost 6 bases, J lost 0 bases, and 3 bases stayed unmatched. Germline loops: CDR1 LNHDA, CDR2 SQIVND (reference sequence). The CDR3 region has the DNA TGTGCCAGTAGCCTGGGACAGGTGAACACTGAAGCTTTCTTT. As protein: CASSLGQVNTEAFF.

This sequence joins TRBV7-8 and TRBJ1-3; D perhaps matches TRBD1 (6 bases). V was trimmed by 5 bases and J by 4 bases, leaving 15 bases between them. Germline CDR1 SGHVS, CDR2 FQNEAQ. The length of the CDR3 is 15 residues. CDR3 bases: TGTGCCAGCAGCCGCACACAGGGTGTCGGAAACACCATATATTTT. Its protein product is CASSRTQGVGNTIYF.

The CDR3 protein is CASTGVTNEKLFF. DNA of the CDR3: TGTGCCAGCACAGGGGTAACTAATGAAAAACTGTTTTTT. The rearrangement joins TRBV2 to TRBJ1-4, with a tentative D call TRBD1 (6 bases). The CDR3 length is 13 residues. Trimming took 7 bases from V and 1 from J, leaving 7 bases between them. Per germline, CDR1 SNHLY and CDR2 FYNNEI.

This clone has only one observation. J is TRBJ2-3 and V is TRBV7-9; the D gene is possibly TRBD1 (6 bases). The germline V and J ends were trimmed by 5 bases and 0 bases, with 12 bases remaining between them. Germline V gives CDR1 SEHNR, CDR2 FQNEAQ (reference sequence). This CDR3 region has 15 residues. CDR3 DNA: TGTGCCAGCAGCCCCGGACAGTCTAGCACAGATACGCAGTATTTT. Translating gives CASSPGQSSTDTQYF.

The chain links TRBV19 to TRBJ1-2, with unresolved D. This CDR3 has 12 residues. Trimming took off 6 bases at V and 7 bases at J, with 12 bases between the two ends. CDR1 is LNHDA and CDR2 is SQIVND in the germline V gene (reference sequence). The chain's CDR3 is CASRPPSGGYTF. The CDR3 DNA reads TGTGCCAGTAGGCCCCCCTCGGGTGGCTACACCTTC. Using reference TRBV19 and TRBJ1-2 for the parts outside the CDR3, the full variable domain is DGGITQSPKYLFRKEGQNVTLSCEQNLNHDAMYWYRQDPGQGLRLIYYSQIVNDFQKGDIAEGYSVSREKKESFPLTVTSAQKNPTAFYLCASRPPSGGYTFGSGTRLTVV.

J is TRBJ2-3 and V is TRBV4-1; D perhaps matches TRBD1 (6 bases). The CDR3 spans 19 residues. V was cut by 1 base and J by 0 bases, with 20 bases left in between. Germline CDR1 reads MGHRA; CDR2 reads YSYEKL. The chain's CDR3 is CASSQGGGRGFTSTDTQYF. DNA for the CDR3: TGCGCCAGCAGCCAAGGTGGAGGCAGGGGATTTACTAGCACAGATACGCAGTATTTT.

This chain connects TRBV19 to TRBJ1-2, with 8 nucleotides matching TRBD1. There are 13 residues in the CDR3. Germline values: CDR1 LNHDA, CDR2 SQIVND (reference sequence). The trim removed 4 bases at V and 8 bases at J, leaving 6 bases unmatched. In DNA form, the CDR3 reads TGTGCCAGTAGTACAAGACAGGGGATCGGCTACACCTTC. It encodes CASSTRQGIGYTF.

This clone was counted once. The chain has TRBV27 and TRBJ2-7; weak D call: TRBD1 (6 bases). V lost 6 bases, J lost 7 bases, and 16 bases lay in between. Germline V lookup: CDR1 MNHEY, CDR2 SMNVEV (reference sequence). This CDR3 has 13 amino acids. The CDR3 reads CASSRYRAYEQYF. The CDR3 nucleotides are TGTGCCAGCAGCCGCTACAGGGCTTATGAGCAGTACTTC.

The CDR3: CASHLRGPQHF. CDR3 DNA: TGCGCCAGCCACCTAAGGGGGCCCCAGCATTTT. This chain links TRBV10-1 with TRBJ1-5; weak D call: TRBD1 (5 bases). The V gene lost 8 bases and the J gene lost 9 bases, with 11 bases spanning the gap. This CDR3 is built from 11 residues. Germline CDR1 reads WNHNN; CDR2 reads SYGVQD (reference sequence).

V and J are TRBV5-5 and TRBJ1-3; D is uncertain. Germline CDR1 is SGHKS and CDR2 is YYEKEE (reference sequence). CDR3 length equals 15 residues. Trimming took 3 bases from V and 2 from J, leaving 12 bases between them. The CDR3 DNA sequence: TGTGCCAGCAGCTACGGTTCAGGTCCTGGAAACACCATATATTTT. Protein: CASSYGSGPGNTIYF.

This chain joins TRBV19 and TRBJ2-7, with 10 bases lining up with TRBD1. The CDR3 extends over 17 amino acids. Germline assignment: CDR1 LNHDA and CDR2 SQIVND (reference sequence). V lost 7 bases to trimming and J lost 1 base; unmatched junction nucleotides: 13. CDR3 nucleotide sequence: TGTGCCAGTACCTCGAGGGGACAGGGGAGCGGTTCCTACGAGCAGTACTTC. Protein: CASTSRGQGSGSYEQYF.

The rearrangement uses TRBV6-5 and TRBJ1-2; TRBD1 agrees at 7 bases. J lost 8 bases, V lost 6 bases, and 9 bases had no gene match. CDR1 and CDR2 (germline): MNHEY, SVGAGI. The CDR3 extends over 13 amino acids. The CDR3 sequence: CASSQPYRGGYTF. CDR3 in DNA: TGTGCCAGCAGCCAACCCTACAGGGGAGGCTACACCTTC.

This sequence joins TRBV7-3 and TRBJ2-5; tentatively, D is TRBD1 (6 bases). The CDR3 spans 15 residues. The germline V gene has CDR1 SGHTA and CDR2 FQGTGA. V was pared by 5 bases and J by 3 bases, with 16 bases between. DNA of the CDR3: TGTGCCAGCAGCGCCACACAGGGAAGGAAAGAGACCCAGTACTTC. The encoded protein is CASSATQGRKETQYF.

The chain links TRBV4-2 to TRBJ2-7, with TRBD2 as a possible D gene (5 bases). V shed 1 base and J shed 4 bases, with 14 bases lying between them. This CDR3 is 15 amino acids long. CDR1 and CDR2 from the germline V gene are LGHNA and YNFKEQ. The CDR3 DNA sequence: TGTGCCAGCAGCCAAGGGGTAGAAGGGAGATACGAGCAGTACTTC. This gives the protein CASSQGVEGRYEQYF.

This clone was recorded once. The genes are TRBV11-2 and TRBJ1-4, with 7 bases matching TRBD1. The CDR3 is made up of 14 amino acids. Germline trimming cut 5 bases from V and 4 bases from J; bases unmatched to any gene: 4. Germline V gene lookup returns CDR1 SGHAT and CDR2 FQNNGV. CDR3 in amino acids: CASSPGQVNEKLFF. In DNA, the CDR3 is TGTGCCAGCAGCCCCGGACAGGTTAATGAAAAACTGTTTTTT.

This chain connects TRBV12-3 or TRBV12-4 to TRBJ1-1; 7 bases line up with TRBD1. The V and J ends lost 5 bases and 8 bases, in that order; junction bases with no gene match: 5. The CDR3 is made up of 12 amino acids. This chain's CDR3 is CASSPGTEEAFF. CDR3 sequence (DNA): TGTGCCAGCAGTCCCGGGACAGAAGAAGCTTTCTTT.

The DNA for the CDR3 is TGTGCCAGCAGTCTCAGGGGGAGGCCTACAAACATTCAGTACTTC. It encodes CASSLRGRPTNIQYF. This rearrangement joins TRBV6-5 to TRBJ2-4, with D possibly matching TRBD1 (7 bases). From germline, CDR1 is MNHEY and CDR2 SVGAGI. The CDR3 totals 15 residues. V shed 5 bases and J shed 6 bases, with 17 bases lying between them.

V gene TRBV18 combines with J gene TRBJ1-1, with 7 bases aligning to TRBD1. The trim removed 5 bases at V and 3 bases at J, leaving 6 bases unmatched. CDR3 length equals 14 residues. Germline loops: CDR1 KGHSH, CDR2 LQKENI. CDR3 loop: CASSIQGKDTEAFF. CDR3 bases: TGTGCCAGCTCAATACAGGGGAAGGACACTGAAGCTTTCTTT.

The V call is TRBV27, the J call TRBJ1-2; no reliable D call. The germline CDR1 and CDR2 sequences are MNHEY and SMNVEV (reference sequence). The length of the CDR3 is 16 residues. V was trimmed by 6 bases and J by 7 bases, leaving 24 bases between them. CDR3 sequence reads: CASSPYPKYTDPGYTF. CDR3 in DNA: TGTGCCAGCAGCCCATACCCCAAATACACCGATCCTGGCTACACCTTC.

This chain uses TRBV24-1 with TRBJ2-1, with TRBD1 identical over 10 bases. The CDR3 sequence is 14 residues long. The V gene's germline CDR1 is KGHDR and CDR2 SFDVKD. V lost 7 bases, J lost 5 bases, and 4 bases stayed unmatched. The CDR3 DNA reads TGTGCCACCAGGGGACAGGGGACCCACAATGAGCAGTTCTTC. This codes for CATRGQGTHNEQFF.

This sequence joins TRBV12-3 or TRBV12-4 and TRBJ2-7; 7 bases map to TRBD1. J lost 5 bases, V lost 5 bases, and 3 bases had no gene match. The CDR3 consists of 12 residues. The CDR3 nucleotides read TGTGCCAGCAGTGTAGGGGGCCACGAGCAGTACTTC. Residues: CASSVGGHEQYF.

The count of this clone is one. The chain couples TRBV18 to TRBJ1-1; no clear D gene. Per the germline V gene, CDR1 is KGHSH and CDR2 is LQKENI. CDR3 length: 12 residues. V lost 6 bases, J lost 1 base, and 6 bases lay in between. The CDR3 nucleotides read TGTGCCAGCTCGGCCCCGAACACTGAAGCTTTCTTT. It specifies CASSAPNTEAFF.

This chain connects TRBV10-3 to TRBJ1-5, with D maybe TRBD1 (6 bases). The CDR3 sequence is 13 residues long. Germline CDR1 reads ENHRY; CDR2 reads SYGVKD. V was trimmed by 1 base and J by 9 bases, leaving 10 bases between them. The CDR3 loop is CAISEFRDMPQHF. The CDR3 DNA is TGTGCCATCAGTGAGTTTCGGGACATGCCCCAGCATTTT.

The J gene is TRBJ1-2, the V gene TRBV2; D is undetermined. Germline V CDR1 and CDR2: SNHLY, FYNNEI. The ends were cut back, 6 bases at V and 7 bases at J, with 18 bases in the middle. This CDR3 has 14 amino acids. CDR3 loop: CASREQTTGPGYTF. In DNA, the CDR3 is TGTGCCAGCAGAGAGCAAACGACGGGTCCTGGCTACACCTTC.

A single count supports this clone. In DNA form, the CDR3 reads TGTGCCAGCTCACCATTAGGAAACACCATATATTTT. Its protein product is CASSPLGNTIYF. The chain employs TRBV18 and TRBJ1-3, with no clear D. The germline CDR1 and CDR2 sequences are KGHSH and LQKENI. The CDR3 is 12 residues long. The ends were cut back, 2 bases at V and 4 bases at J, with 3 bases in the middle. Looking up the rest from reference TRBV18 and TRBJ1-3 gives the full variable domain: NAGVMQNPRHLVRRRGQEARLRCSPMKGHSHVYWYRQLPEEGLKFMVYLQKENIIDESGMPKERFSAEFPKEGPSILRIQQVVRGDSAAYFCASSPLGNTIYFGEGSWLTVV.

V is TRBV3-1 (or the pseudogene TRBV3-2) and J is TRBJ2-1, with D possibly matching TRBD2 (5 bases). The CDR3 spans 16 residues. Germline CDR1 and CDR2: LGHDT and YNNKEL (reference sequence). Between the trimmed V and J ends, which lost 5 bases and 8 bases, there was a span of 22 bases. Here the CDR3 DNA reads TGTGCCAGCAGCACACCAACCTTAGGACGAGCGGATGAGCAGTTCTTC. This sequence encodes CASSTPTLGRADEQFF.

The V and J genes are TRBV28 and TRBJ1-2; 7 positions agree with TRBD1. CDR3 length: 14 residues. V lost 2 bases to trimming and J lost 5 bases; unmatched junction nucleotides: 5. Germline V gene data show CDR1 as MDHEN and CDR2 as SYDVKM. CDR3 in DNA: TGTGCCAGCAGTTTACCCAGGGGGGTGTATGGCTACACCTTC. Protein: CASSLPRGVYGYTF.